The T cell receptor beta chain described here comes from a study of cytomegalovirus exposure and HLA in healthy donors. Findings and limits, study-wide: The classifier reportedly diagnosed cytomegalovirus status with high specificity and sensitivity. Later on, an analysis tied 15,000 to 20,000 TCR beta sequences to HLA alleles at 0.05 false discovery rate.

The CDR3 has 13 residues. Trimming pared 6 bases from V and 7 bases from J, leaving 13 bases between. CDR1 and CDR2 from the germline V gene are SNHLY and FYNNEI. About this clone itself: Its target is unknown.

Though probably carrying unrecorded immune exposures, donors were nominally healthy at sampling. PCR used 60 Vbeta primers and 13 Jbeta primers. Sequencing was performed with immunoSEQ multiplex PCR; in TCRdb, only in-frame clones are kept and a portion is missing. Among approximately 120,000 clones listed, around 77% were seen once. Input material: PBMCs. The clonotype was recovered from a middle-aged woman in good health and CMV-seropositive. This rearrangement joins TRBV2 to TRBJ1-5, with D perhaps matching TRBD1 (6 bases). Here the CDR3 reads CASSLGGYQPQHF. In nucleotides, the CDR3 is TGTGCCAGCAGCTTAGGGGGTTACCAGCCCCAGCATTTT.